This T cell receptor beta chain was identified in a study of CD8 T cells in ankylosing spondylitis. The CDR3 has 13 amino acids. Germline CDR1 is SEHNR and CDR2 is FQNEAQ (reference sequence). The V end was cut by 3 bases, the J end by 6 bases, with 10 bases between. TCRdb recomputed calls from the 5' RACE reads with MiXCR, one row per CDR3 protein. The table shows 350,000 or so distinct CDR3 sequences, with roughly 14% occurring only once. This clonotype was observed at least ten times. What was sequenced was blood, either unsorted or a sorted T cell fraction (not recorded which). This chain connects TRBV7-9 to TRBJ2-3; D remains ambiguous. The sequence derives from a male donor with ankylosing spondylitis or in good health (not recorded which). CDR3 region: CASSFTAGDTQYF. The CDR3 DNA follows: TGTGCCAGCAGCTTTACGGCCGGGGATACGCAGTATTTT.